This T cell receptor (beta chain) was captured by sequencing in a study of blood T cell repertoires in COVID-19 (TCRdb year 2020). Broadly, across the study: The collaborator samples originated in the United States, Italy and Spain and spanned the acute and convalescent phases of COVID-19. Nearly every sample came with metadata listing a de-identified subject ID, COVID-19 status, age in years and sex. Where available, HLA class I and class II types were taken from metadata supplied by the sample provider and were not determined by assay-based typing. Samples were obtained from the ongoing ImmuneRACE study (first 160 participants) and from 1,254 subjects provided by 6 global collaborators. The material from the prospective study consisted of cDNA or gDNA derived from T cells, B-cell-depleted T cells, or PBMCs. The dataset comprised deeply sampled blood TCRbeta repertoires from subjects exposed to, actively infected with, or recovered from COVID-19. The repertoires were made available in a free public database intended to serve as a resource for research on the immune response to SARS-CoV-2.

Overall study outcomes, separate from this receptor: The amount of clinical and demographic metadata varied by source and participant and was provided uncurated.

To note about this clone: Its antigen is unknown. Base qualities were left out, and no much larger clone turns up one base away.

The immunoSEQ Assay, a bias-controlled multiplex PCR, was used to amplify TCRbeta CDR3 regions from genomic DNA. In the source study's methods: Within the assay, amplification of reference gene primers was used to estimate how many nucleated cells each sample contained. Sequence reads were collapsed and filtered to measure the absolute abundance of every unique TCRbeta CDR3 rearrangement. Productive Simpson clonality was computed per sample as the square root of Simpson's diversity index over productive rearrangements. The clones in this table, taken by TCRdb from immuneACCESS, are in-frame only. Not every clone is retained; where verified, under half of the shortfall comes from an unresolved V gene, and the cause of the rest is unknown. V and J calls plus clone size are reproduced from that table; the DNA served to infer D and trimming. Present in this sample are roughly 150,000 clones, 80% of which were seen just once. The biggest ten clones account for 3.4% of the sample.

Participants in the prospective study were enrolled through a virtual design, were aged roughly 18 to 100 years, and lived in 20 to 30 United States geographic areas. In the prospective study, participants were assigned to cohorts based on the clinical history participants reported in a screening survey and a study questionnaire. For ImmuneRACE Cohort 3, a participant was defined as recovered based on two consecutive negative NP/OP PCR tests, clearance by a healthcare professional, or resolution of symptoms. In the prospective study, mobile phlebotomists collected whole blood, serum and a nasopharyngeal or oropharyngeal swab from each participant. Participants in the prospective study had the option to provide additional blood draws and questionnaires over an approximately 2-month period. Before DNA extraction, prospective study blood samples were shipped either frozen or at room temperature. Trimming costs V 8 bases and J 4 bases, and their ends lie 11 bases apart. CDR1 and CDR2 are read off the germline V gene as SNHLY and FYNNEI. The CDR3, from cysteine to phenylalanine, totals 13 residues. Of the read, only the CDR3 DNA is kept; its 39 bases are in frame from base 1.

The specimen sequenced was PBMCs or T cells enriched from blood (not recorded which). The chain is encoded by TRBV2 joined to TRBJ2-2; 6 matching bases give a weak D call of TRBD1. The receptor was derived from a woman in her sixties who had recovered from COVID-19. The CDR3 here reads CASSGTTTGELFF. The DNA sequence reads TGTGCCAGCTCCGGGACAACCACCGGGGAGCTGTTTTTT.